A single sample gave rise to the 30 T cell receptor beta chains below, sequenced in a study of response to subunit inactivated influenza vaccine. TCRdb re-called the RT-PCR reads through MiXCR, storing one row per CDR3 protein. The repertoire consists of roughly 500,000 distinct CDR3 sequences, with more than 15% occurring once and the leading ten covering less than 4%. Sequencing was performed on CD4+ T cells sorted from PBMCs, taken 23 to 25 months after vaccination. The source is a man between 45 and 75 years old who received an inactivated influenza vaccine.

The V call is TRBV6-5, the J call TRBJ2-4; possibly TRBD1 or TRBD2 for D (5 bases each). V was shortened by 4 bases and J by 7 bases, with 26 bases between the two germline ends. Germline loops: CDR1 MNHEY, CDR2 SVGAGI. The CDR3 extends over 18 amino acids. CDR3 residues: CASSSKPQRQPSGNIQYF. The CDR3 coding sequence is TGTGCCAGCAGTTCCAAACCCCAGCGACAGCCTTCGGGGAACATTCAGTACTTC.

This clonotype has a handful of counts. The chain carries TRBV4-3 and TRBJ2-1; 7 positions match TRBD1. V lost 1 base, J lost 9 bases, and 9 bases stayed unmatched. The CDR3 runs 15 residues. Germline-derived CDR1 and CDR2 are LGHNA and YSLEER. Here the CDR3 reads CASSQANRGRAEQFF. In nucleotides, the CDR3 is TGCGCCAGCAGCCAAGCTAACAGGGGCCGGGCTGAGCAGTTCTTC.

This clonotype was counted many times. J is TRBJ2-2 and V is TRBV28; 7 bases map to TRBD2. The CDR3 covers 17 residues. Unmatched junction bases numbered 9, after V lost 5 bases and J lost 0 bases. Germline lookup yields CDR1 MDHEN and CDR2 SYDVKM. The chain's CDR3 is CASSTVLASTNTGELFF. CDR3 coding DNA: TGTGCCAGCAGTACTGTACTAGCGTCCACGAACACCGGGGAGCTGTTTTTT.

The V gene is TRBV2, the J gene TRBJ2-1; D is perhaps TRBD1 (6 bases). From germline, CDR1 is SNHLY and CDR2 FYNNEI. Deletions cut 7 bases from V and 3 bases from J, with 13 bases between. This CDR3 region has 14 residues. The CDR3 DNA sequence: TGTGCCAGCAATCGAGACAGGTTCTACAATGAGCAGTTCTTC. The encoded protein is CASNRDRFYNEQFF.

V is TRBV7-2 and J is TRBJ1-3, with D maybe TRBD1 (6 bases). V lost 1 base and J 3 bases, leaving 13 bases between the germline ends. Germline V CDR1 and CDR2: SGHTA, FQGNSA. The CDR3 runs 16 residues. The CDR3 region has the DNA TGTGCCAGCAGCTTAGACCCCCAGGGGAGTGGAAACACCATATATTTT. Encoded protein: CASSLDPQGSGNTIYF.

The chain combines TRBV19 with TRBJ2-3, with 8 bases fitting TRBD2. The germline V gene encodes CDR1 LNHDA and CDR2 SQIVND (reference sequence). Trimming took 4 bases from V and 4 from J; bases not matched to a gene: 7. This CDR3 comprises 15 residues. CDR3 DNA: TGTGCCAGTAGTAGCTCGGGACTAGGGGCAGATACGCAGTATTTT. It encodes CASSSSGLGADTQYF.

This clonotype is classed as medium-sized. The chain uses TRBV4-3 and TRBJ2-3, with 7 bases lining up with TRBD2. Germline V CDR1 and CDR2: LGHNA, YSLEER. The CDR3 runs 14 residues. Trimming removed 3 bases from V and 2 bases from J; junction bases left unmatched: 2. The CDR3 DNA reads as TGCGCCAGCAGCCAGGGGACTAACACAGATACGCAGTATTTT. It translates to CASSQGTNTDTQYF.

This chain connects TRBV6-2 or TRBV6-3 to TRBJ2-2; 8 bases are a match to TRBD1. The CDR3 has 14 amino acids. The germline gives CDR1 MNHEY, CDR2 SVGEGT. Trimming cost V 11 bases and J 3 bases; bases outside gene matches: 8. DNA for the CDR3: TGTGCCGCCGCAGGGGGCATGTACACCGGGGAGCTGTTTTTT. Encoded protein: CAAAGGMYTGELFF.

This clonotype was counted between two and nine times. The rearrangement links TRBV7-6 to TRBJ2-5, with unresolved D. CDR3 size: 15 residues. From germline, CDR1 is SGHVS and CDR2 FNYEAQ. Trimming removed 7 bases from V and 2 bases from J, with 17 bases in between. CDR3 sequence: CASTRNRQLQETQYF. The CDR3 DNA is TGTGCCAGCACAAGAAACCGGCAGTTACAAGAGACCCAGTACTTC. Together with reference TRBV7-6 and TRBJ2-5, the CDR3 gives the full variable domain: GAGVSQSPRYKVTKRGQDVALRCDPISGHVSLYWYRQALGQGPEFLTYFNYEAQQDKSGLPNDRFSAERPEGSISTLTIQRTEQRDSAMYRCASTRNRQLQETQYFGPGTRLLVL.

This clonotype has a handful of counts. The chain carries TRBV29-1 and TRBJ2-1; 7 positions agree with TRBD2. In germline, CDR1 is SQVTM, CDR2 ANQGSEA. J was trimmed by 9 bases and V by 5 bases; bases with no gene match: 7. There are 12 residues in the CDR3. CDR3 loop: CSVRTPGGEQFF. The CDR3, as DNA: TGCAGCGTTAGGACCCCGGGGGGTGAGCAGTTCTTC.

This clonotype was detected only a few times. The gene calls are TRBV4-2 and TRBJ2-1; no clear D gene. V lost 0 bases, J lost 7 bases, and 10 bases lay in between. Per the germline V gene, CDR1 is LGHNA and CDR2 is YNFKEQ. The CDR3 loop spans 14 amino acids. CDR3 coding DNA: TGTGCCAGCAGCCAAGATTTGGGTGGAAATGAGCAGTTCTTC. Protein: CASSQDLGGNEQFF.

This clonotype was found many times. The rearrangement joins TRBV11-2 to TRBJ1-2; D is possibly TRBD1 (5 bases). The CDR3 runs to 16 residues. Germline CDR1 is SGHAT and CDR2 is FQNNGV. Trimming took off 5 bases at V and 7 bases at J, with 23 bases between the two ends. Written as DNA, the CDR3 is TGTGCCAGCAGCAACCCCGGCCCCCCAGGGCTCGGTGGCTACACCTTC. Its translation: CASSNPGPPGLGGYTF.

A few counts support this clonotype. The V and J genes are TRBV3-1 and TRBJ1-6; D possibly corresponds to TRBD1 (5 bases). The CDR3 runs to 15 residues. The germline V gene has CDR1 LGHDT and CDR2 YNNKEL (reference sequence). Trimming took off 0 bases at V and 6 bases at J, with 9 bases between the two ends. CDR3 sequence reads: CASSQDTGPNSPLHF. Here the CDR3 DNA reads TGTGCCAGCAGCCAAGACACAGGTCCTAATTCACCCCTCCACTTT. Supplemented by reference TRBV3-1 and TRBJ1-6, the full variable domain reads DTAVSQTPKYLVTQMGNDKSIKCEQNLGHDTMYWYKQDSKKFLKIMFSYNNKELIINETVPNRFSPKSPDKAHLNLHINSLELGDSAVYFCASSQDTGPNSPLHFGNGTRLTVT.

This clonotype came up many times. The chain employs TRBV20-1 and TRBJ2-1; the D gene is possibly TRBD2 (6 bases). Between the trimmed V and J ends, which lost 2 bases and 5 bases, there was a span of 16 bases. This CDR3 is built from 15 residues. The germline V gene has CDR1 DFQATT and CDR2 SNEGSKA (reference sequence). CDR3 in DNA: TGCAGTGCTAGATTCCGGGGGATTCCTCACAATGAGCAGTTCTTC. Protein sequence: CSARFRGIPHNEQFF.

This clonotype showed up many times. The chain recombines TRBV29-1 with TRBJ2-2, with 8 bases aligning to TRBD1. Germline V CDR1 and CDR2: SQVTM, ANQGSEA. V gave up 6 bases and J gave up 2 bases; unmatched junction bases: 8. The CDR3 runs to 15 residues. The CDR3 sequence is CSVLMTGANTGELFF. The DNA for the CDR3 is TGCAGCGTACTAATGACAGGGGCCAACACCGGGGAGCTGTTTTTT.

This clonotype was counted a few times. V is TRBV6-1 and J is TRBJ1-5; unclear D gene. This CDR3 is 13 amino acids long. Trimming pared 7 bases from V and 4 bases from J, leaving 11 bases between. Germline CDR1 reads MNHNS; CDR2 reads SASEGT. As DNA, the CDR3 is TGTGCCAGCACCCTTAGGGTAAATCAGCCCCAGCATTTT. This encodes CASTLRVNQPQHF.

The chain is built from TRBV20-1 and TRBJ2-5; TRBD2 is a possible D gene (6 bases). Germline V gene lookup returns CDR1 DFQATT and CDR2 SNEGSKA (reference sequence). Trimming removed 4 bases at V and 2 bases at J, with 17 bases between. The CDR3 is 15 amino acids. Here the CDR3 DNA reads TGCAGTGCTAACTGGGACTTGGCGGGACAAGAGACCCAGTACTTC. Its translation is CSANWDLAGQETQYF.

The V gene is TRBV29-1, the J gene TRBJ2-7, with D possibly being TRBD1 (7 bases). Trimming took 0 bases from V and 2 from J, leaving 20 bases between them. The CDR3 is made up of 17 amino acids. Per the germline V gene, CDR1 is SQVTM and CDR2 is ANQGSEA. As DNA, the CDR3 is TGCAGCGTTGAAGATTGGCAGGGGGGCCGAAACACCTACGAGCAGTACTTC. Encoded protein: CSVEDWQGGRNTYEQYF.

This clonotype was detected many times. This chain links TRBV11-2 with TRBJ2-1, with D hard to call. The CDR3 has 14 amino acids. Trimming stripped 0 bases from V and 10 bases from J, with 13 bases between. The germline CDR1 and CDR2 sequences are SGHAT and FQNNGV. DNA for the CDR3: TGTGCCAGCAGCTTAGACCTGGGCGCAAGGGAGCAGTTCTTC. Amino acids: CASSLDLGAREQFF.

This clonotype was found many times. CDR3 bases: TGCGCCAGCAGCTTGGCCGAGACCGGGGAGCTGTTTTTT. Amino acids: CASSLAETGELFF. This chain links TRBV5-1 with TRBJ2-2, with D unclear. From germline, CDR1 is SGHRS and CDR2 YFSETQ. The CDR3 is 13 residues long. Trimming removed 0 bases from V and 5 bases from J, with 5 bases in between.

The chain joins TRBV10-3 to TRBJ2-2; TRBD2 matches at 8 bases. CDR1 is ENHRY and CDR2 is SYGVKD in the germline V gene. There are 17 residues in the CDR3. The ends lost 0 bases at V and 7 bases at J; junction bases unmatched: 10. In DNA form, the CDR3 reads TGTGCCATCAGTGAGTCGGTTAGCGGGATAGGTATCGGGGAGCTGTTTTTT. Protein: CAISESVSGIGIGELFF.

This sequence joins TRBV9 and TRBJ2-5; D might be TRBD1 (6 bases). This CDR3 has 14 residues. From germline, CDR1 is SGDLS and CDR2 YYNGEE. V was shortened by 4 bases and J by 2 bases, with 12 bases between the two germline ends. CDR3 in DNA: TGTGCCAGCAGCCCGAGGACAGCACAAGAGACCCAGTACTTC. The encoded protein is CASSPRTAQETQYF.

The V call is TRBV5-1, the J call TRBJ2-2; 12 bases line up with TRBD2. Germline V lookup: CDR1 SGHRS, CDR2 YFSETQ. This CDR3 has 15 residues. Trimming removed 4 bases from V and 6 bases from J; junction bases left unmatched: 4. The CDR3 sequence is CASSPGLAGSGELFF. CDR3 bases: TGCGCCAGCAGCCCGGGACTAGCGGGCTCCGGGGAGCTGTTTTTT. Full variable domain (outside the CDR3, taken from reference TRBV5-1 and TRBJ2-2): KAGVTQTPRYLIKTRGQQVTLSCSPISGHRSVSWYQQTPGQGLQFLFEYFSETQRNKGNFPGRFSGRQFSNSRSEMNVSTLELGDSALYLCASSPGLAGSGELFFGEGSRLTVL.

In its sample, this clonotype was seen a few times. This chain connects TRBV7-2 to TRBJ2-4; tentatively, D is TRBD1 (5 bases). The CDR3 loop spans 13 amino acids. V was trimmed by 3 bases and J by 6 bases, leaving 9 bases between them. Germline V gene sequence: CDR1 SGHTA, CDR2 FQGNSA. The CDR3 is CASSFNTGNIQYF. The CDR3 region has the DNA TGTGCCAGCAGCTTCAATACAGGAAACATTCAGTACTTC.

The genes are TRBV14 and TRBJ2-5; TRBD1 agrees at 8 bases. Trimming took 4 bases from V and 1 from J; bases not matched to a gene: 5. Germline loops: CDR1 SGHDN, CDR2 FVKESK. The CDR3 loop spans 15 amino acids. The CDR3 protein is CASSRRQGTQETQYF. The CDR3 DNA sequence: TGTGCCAGCAGCCGACGACAGGGGACCCAAGAGACCCAGTACTTC.

This clonotype showed up many times. This chain joins TRBV7-8 and TRBJ2-2; TRBD2 agrees at 9 bases. The germline V gene encodes CDR1 SGHVS and CDR2 FQNEAQ. The V and J ends lost 5 bases and 5 bases, in that order; junction bases with no gene match: 9. The CDR3 runs to 16 residues. For the CDR3, the DNA is TGTGCCAGCAGCCCACCGCGGCTAGCGGGGACCGGGGAGCTGTTTTTT. The encoded protein is CASSPPRLAGTGELFF.

This clonotype was seen a handful of times. The chain combines TRBV20-1 with TRBJ2-2; 14 positions match TRBD2. Germline CDR1 is DFQATT and CDR2 is SNEGSKA (reference sequence). Trimming removed 6 bases from V and 6 bases from J; junction bases left unmatched: 6. The CDR3 contains 15 residues. The CDR3 DNA reads as TGCAGTGCCTTGGGACTAGCGGGAGTGGCCGGGGAGCTGTTTTTT. Translation: CSALGLAGVAGELFF.

This clonotype was found a few times. The chain combines TRBV20-1 with TRBJ2-1, with D uncertain. The V gene's germline CDR1 is DFQATT and CDR2 SNEGSKA (reference sequence). V was pared by 3 bases and J by 9 bases, with 12 bases between. This CDR3 is built from 12 residues. The CDR3 sequence is CSARLSGPEQFF. CDR3 DNA sequence: TGCAGTGCTAGGCTGTCGGGTCCTGAGCAGTTCTTC.

The gene calls are TRBV11-1 and TRBJ2-1; D gene unclear. V dropped 4 bases and J dropped 8 bases, with 12 bases sitting between them. Germline V gene lookup returns CDR1 SGHAT and CDR2 FQDESV (reference sequence). The CDR3 extends over 13 amino acids. In DNA, the CDR3 is TGTGCCAGCAGCTCCTACGTTCGGTATGAGCAGTTCTTC. Protein: CASSSYVRYEQFF. Full variable domain (rest looked up from reference TRBV11-1 and TRBJ2-1): EAEVAQSPRYKITEKSQAVAFWCDPISGHATLYWYRQILGQGPELLVQFQDESVVDDSQLPKDRFSAERLKGVDSTLKIQPAELGDSAMYLCASSSYVRYEQFFGPGTRLTVL.

J is TRBJ2-3 and V is TRBV7-2; perhaps D is TRBD1 or TRBD2 (5 bases each). There are 14 residues in the CDR3. V lost 5 bases and J lost 3, with 12 bases in between. Germline V gene lookup returns CDR1 SGHTA and CDR2 FQGNSA. For the CDR3, the DNA is TGTGCCAGCAGCACGATGGGGGTTACAGATACGCAGTATTTT. This encodes CASSTMGVTDTQYF.